Listed below are T cell receptor beta chains from one sample, sequenced in a study of CD8 T cells in ankylosing spondylitis. TCRdb independently ran MiXCR on the 5' RACE reads; one entry per CDR3 protein. The sample lists 450,000 to 550,000 distinct CDR3 sequences, roughly 5.3% occurring once. Input material: blood, either unsorted or a sorted T cell fraction (not recorded which). These receptors came from a male donor with ankylosing spondylitis. The CDR3 runs from the conserved cysteine through the conserved F or W. D genes are given only for firm matches. Some rows have no size entry. The others give once, few or many, or a class for an expanded clone.

D gene	clone size	V gene	J gene	CDR3 protein	CDR3 DNA
-	many	TRBV5-1	TRBJ2-3	CASSVDRSTDTQYF	TGCGCCAGCTCAGTGGACAGAAGCACAGATACGCAGTATTTT
-	many	TRBV7-2	TRBJ1-1	CASSLVTGFAEAFF	TGTGCCAGCAGCTTAGTTACAGGGTTCGCTGAAGCTTTCTTT
-	many	TRBV28	TRBJ1-4	CATGEHTTNEKLFF	TGTGCCACCGGGGAACATACGACTAATGAAAAACTGTTTTTT
-	-	TRBV20-1	TRBJ2-4	CSARGTRRMDIQYF	TGCAGTGCTAGGGGGACGCGCCGAATGGACATTCAGTACTTC
TRBD1	many	TRBV27	TRBJ1-1	CASSLVGGGTEAFF	TGTGCCAGCAGTTTGGTAGGGGGCGGCACTGAAGCTTTCTTT
-	many	TRBV10-3	TRBJ2-1	CAISEPAGQHNEQFF	TGTGCCATCAGTGAGCCCGCGGGACAGCACAATGAGCAGTTCTTC
TRBD2	-	TRBV20-1	TRBJ2-2	CSAREGTNTGELFF	TGCAGTGCTCGGGAGGGGACGAACACCGGGGAGCTGTTTTTT
-	many	TRBV7-6	TRBJ1-5	CASSQDVNQPQHF	TGTGCCAGCAGCCAGGACGTAAATCAGCCCCAGCATTTT
-	many	TRBV5-1	TRBJ1-2	CASRDSSVGYGYTF	TGCGCCAGTAGGGACTCTTCGGTTGGCTATGGCTACACCTTC
-	many	TRBV9	TRBJ2-7	CASSTTGEVPYEQYF	TGTGCCAGCAGCACCACAGGGGAGGTACCCTACGAGCAGTACTTC
-	-	TRBV7-8	TRBJ2-1	CASSSDTSSYNEQFF	TGTGCCAGCAGCTCGGACACAAGCTCCTACAATGAGCAGTTCTTC
-	many	TRBV4-2	TRBJ1-5	CASSNAPGGSNQPQHF	TGTGCCAGCAGCAACGCTCCGGGGGGGAGCAATCAGCCCCAGCATTTT
-	few	TRBV12-3/TRBV12-4	TRBJ2-7	CASSFLPGEQYF	TGTGCCAGCAGCTTCCTCCCGGGCGAGCAGTACTTC
TRBD1	many	TRBV29-1	TRBJ1-1	CSLLTGTGSGEAFF	TGCAGCCTGTTAACCGGGACAGGGTCGGGTGAAGCTTTCTTT
-	-	TRBV5-1	TRBJ2-3	CASSFGQIRTDTQYF	TGCGCCAGCAGCTTCGGACAGATCCGCACAGATACGCAGTATTTT
TRBD2	many	TRBV7-2	TRBJ2-7	CASSSRSGRQDEQYF	TGTGCCAGCAGCTCAAGGAGCGGGAGGCAGGACGAGCAGTACTTC
TRBD2	-	TRBV12-3/TRBV12-4	TRBJ2-7	CASTQTSGVYEQYF	TGTGCCAGCACCCAGACTAGCGGGGTCTACGAGCAGTACTTC
TRBD1	many	TRBV11-2	TRBJ2-7	CASSGDRGRYEQYF	TGTGCCAGCAGCGGGGACAGGGGGCGGTACGAGCAGTACTTC
TRBD2	many	TRBV11-2	TRBJ2-2	CASSSLPASGRNTGELFF	TGTGCCAGCAGCTCTTTGCCTGCTAGCGGGAGGAACACCGGGGAGCTGTTTTTT
-	-	TRBV20-1	TRBJ1-5	CSALRTGGNQPQHF	TGCAGTGCTCTACGGACGGGGGGCAATCAGCCCCAGCATTTT
TRBD1	many	TRBV4-2	TRBJ2-7	CASSPQHGTGRYEQYF	TGTGCCAGCAGCCCTCAGCACGGGACAGGGAGGTACGAGCAGTACTTC
-	many	TRBV20-1	TRBJ2-1	CSAIRASPYNEQFF	TGCAGTGCGATACGGGCTAGTCCCTACAATGAGCAGTTCTTC
TRBD2	few	TRBV7-2	TRBJ2-3	CASSSRELDTQYF	TGTGCCAGCAGCTCGCGGGAGTTAGATACGCAGTATTTT
-	many	TRBV7-2	TRBJ2-1	CASSLAMGVSYNEQFF	TGTGCCAGCAGCTTAGCTATGGGAGTCTCCTACAATGAGCAGTTCTTC
TRBD1	many	TRBV4-3	TRBJ1-2	CASSLSLGQPTMRGYTF	TGCGCCAGCAGCCTTTCCCTGGGACAGCCAACTATGAGGGGCTACACCTTC
TRBD1	many	TRBV29-1	TRBJ2-2	CSARRQGATDTGELFF	TGCAGCGCTAGAAGACAGGGGGCTACTGACACCGGGGAGCTGTTTTTT
-	few	TRBV20-1	TRBJ1-2	CSARGAARNYGYTF	TGCAGTGCTAGAGGCGCGGCCCGGAACTATGGCTACACCTTC
-	many	TRBV7-3	TRBJ2-3	CASSSGTAGTDTQYF	TGTGCCAGCAGTTCCGGGACTGCAGGCACAGATACGCAGTATTTT
TRBD1	few	TRBV20-1	TRBJ2-7	CSARPGQGGEQYF	TGCAGTGCTAGACCGGGACAGGGTGGAGAGCAGTACTTC
-	many	TRBV20-1	TRBJ1-2	CSARGGGANYGYTF	TGCAGTGCTAGAGGCGGGGGAGCTAACTATGGCTACACCTTC
-	many	TRBV20-1	TRBJ1-1	CSARRQLNTEAFF	TGCAGTGCTAGAAGGCAGCTGAACACTGAAGCTTTCTTT
-	many	TRBV7-9	TRBJ2-5	CASSLDPSWLF	TGTGCCAGCAGCTTAGATCCCAGCTGGCTTTTC
TRBD1	many	TRBV29-1	TRBJ1-1	CSAGGSGGMIADTEAFF	TGCAGCGCTGGTGGTTCAGGGGGCATGATCGCCGACACTGAAGCTTTCTTT
TRBD2	-	TRBV7-2	TRBJ2-7	CASSFTSGPGEQYF	TGTGCCAGCAGCTTTACTAGCGGCCCGGGCGAGCAGTACTTC
-	few	TRBV6-1	TRBJ1-1	CASSSAGYRNTEAFF	TGTGCCAGCAGTAGCGCCGGGTATAGAAACACTGAAGCTTTCTTT
-	-	TRBV4-1	TRBJ1-5	CASSQAWTPAYQPQHF	TGCGCCAGCAGCCAAGCCTGGACCCCGGCCTATCAGCCCCAGCATTTT
-	few	TRBV4-1	TRBJ2-7	CASSQDFTFYEQYF	TGCGCCAGCAGCCAAGATTTCACTTTCTACGAGCAGTACTTC
-	many	TRBV12-3/TRBV12-4	TRBJ1-5	CASNRDPYEPQHF	TGTGCCAGCAATCGGGACCCTTACGAGCCCCAGCATTTT
TRBD1	many	TRBV7-2	TRBJ2-7	CASSSTGGAYEQYF	TGTGCCAGCAGCTCTACAGGGGGCGCGTACGAGCAGTACTTC
TRBD1	few	TRBV6-1	TRBJ1-1	CASKVIRGLVTEAFF	TGTGCCAGCAAGGTTATAAGGGGGCTTGTTACTGAAGCTTTCTTT
TRBD1	many	TRBV20-1	TRBJ2-5	CSARVGDRGETQYF	TGCAGTGCTAGAGTTGGTGACAGGGGAGAGACCCAGTACTTC
TRBD1	many	TRBV7-8	TRBJ1-1	CASTFGQARGEAFF	TGTGCCAGCACCTTCGGACAGGCCAGGGGTGAAGCTTTCTTT
-	many	TRBV3-1	TRBJ1-2	CASSQEIAGRLFF	TGTGCCAGCAGCCAAGAGATCGCGGGCCGCCTCTTCTTC
TRBD1	many	TRBV25-1	TRBJ2-3	CASSILARGLSDTQYF	TGTGCCAGCAGTATATTGGCCAGGGGGCTCTCAGATACGCAGTATTTT
-	many	TRBV5-1	TRBJ2-1	CASSLLNEQFF	TGCGCCAGCAGCTTGTTAAATGAGCAGTTCTTC
TRBD1	-	TRBV2	TRBJ2-5	CASNGQGQETQHF	TGTGCCAGCAACGGACAGGGGCAAGAGACCCAGCACTTC
-	few	TRBV4-3	TRBJ2-3	CASSQDGGRQGIPTDTQYF	TGCGCCAGCAGCCAAGATGGGGGGCGACAGGGAATACCCACAGATACGCAGTATTTT
-	many	TRBV28	TRBJ1-6	CASSPTGGWFHF	TGTGCCAGCAGTCCAACCGGGGGGTGGTTCCACTTT
TRBD1	many	TRBV20-1	TRBJ1-2	CSAAIQGVDGYTF	TGCAGTGCTGCGATACAGGGGGTGGATGGCTACACCTTC
-	many	TRBV11-2	TRBJ2-1	CASSLDKGEQFF	TGTGCCAGCAGCTTAGATAAGGGTGAGCAGTTCTTC
-	many	TRBV5-6	TRBJ2-5	CASSLGWRGVQETQYF	TGTGCCAGCAGCTTGGGATGGCGGGGAGTCCAAGAGACCCAGTACTTC
TRBD1	-	TRBV2	TRBJ2-1	CASTPLTGGRDEQFF	TGTGCCAGCACCCCCCTGACAGGGGGACGGGATGAGCAGTTCTTC
-	many	TRBV6-2/TRBV6-3	TRBJ2-6	CASRERQSGANVLTF	TGTGCCAGCAGGGAAAGACAATCTGGGGCCAACGTCCTGACTTTC
-	-	TRBV10-3	TRBJ1-6	CAISPGLPCDNSPLHF	TGTGCCATCAGCCCCGGGCTCCCCTGTGACAATTCACCCCTCCACTTT
-	many	TRBV3-1	TRBJ2-7	CASSQEGRPTYEQYF	TGTGCCAGCAGCCAAGAAGGGAGGCCTACCTACGAGCAGTACTTC
-	-	TRBV7-9	TRBJ2-7	CASSLRGASSYEQYF	TGTGCCAGCAGCTTACGGGGGGCGAGCTCCTACGAGCAGTACTTC
-	many	TRBV4-3	TRBJ1-6	CASSQGARQVSPLHF	TGCGCCAGCAGCCAAGGGGCCAGGCAGGTTTCACCCCTCCACTTT
TRBD1	many	TRBV7-2	TRBJ1-1	CASSPPHRGEQAFF	TGTGCCAGCAGCCCGCCCCACAGGGGCGAGCAGGCTTTCTTT